This TCR beta chain was recovered during a study of blood T cell repertoires in COVID-19. Study context: Donors in the United States, Italy and Spain gave samples during acute or convalescent COVID-19. PBMCs, B-cell-depleted T cells, or T cells were the source of the cDNA or gDNA that made up the material.

Enrollment of patients from Seattle took place during active infection, with longitudinal follow-up. The CDR3 length is 13 residues. Germline CDR1 SGHAT, CDR2 FQNNGV. The V gene lost 1 base and the J gene lost 4 bases, with 5 bases spanning the gap. Original processing methods: Scientists estimated how many nucleated cells there were by amplifying reference gene primers. Assay used: immunoSEQ multiplex PCR; TCRdb lists only in-frame clones, some missing. The D gene and trimming were derived from the DNA, and the V and J assignments and clone size from that table. The profile covers approximately 250,000 clones, with 92% appearing a single time and around 0.86% taken by the ten largest.

The TCR was taken from a man aged 30 to 45 with COVID-19, enrolled during active disease. Material for sequencing was peripheral blood. The rearrangement links TRBV11-2 to TRBJ2-1; D unresolved. CDR3 nucleotides: TGTGCCAGCAGCTTAGGCCAGTACAATGAGCAGTTCTTC. It yields the protein CASSLGQYNEQFF.